This passage covers 19 T cell receptor beta chains from one sample sequenced in a study of CD8 T cells in ankylosing spondylitis. Findings and caveats of the study: Within ankylosing spondylitis blood, a TCR beta motif made up of roughly eight highly homologous variants appeared to be characteristic.

Each CDR3 protein gets one entry after TCRdb re-called the 5' RACE reads with MiXCR. The table lists roughly 490,000 distinct CDR3 sequences, over 4% of them singletons, with roughly 3.2% in the top ten. No antigen has been identified for these receptors. The specimen was blood, either unsorted or a sorted T cell fraction (not recorded which). These receptors were collected from a male donor with ankylosing spondylitis.

The chain has TRBV12-5 and TRBJ1-2, with 9 bases lining up with TRBD1. The CDR3 is 14 amino acids. Unmatched junction bases numbered 6, after V lost 5 bases and J lost 5 bases. CDR1 and CDR2 (germline): LGHNT, FRNRAP. Written as DNA, the CDR3 is TGTGCTAGTGGTCCCACCGGACAGGGGTATGGCTACACCTTC. It yields the protein CASGPTGQGYGYTF. Drawing the rest from reference TRBV12-5 and TRBJ1-2, the complete variable domain is DARVTQTPRHKVTEMGQEVTMRCQPILGHNTVFWYRQTMMQGLELLAYFRNRAPLDDSGMPKDRFSAEMPDATLATLKIQPSEPRDSAVYFCASGPTGQGYGYTFGSGTRLTVV.

The sample holds many counts of this clonotype. CDR3 DNA sequence: TGTGCCAGCTCACCACGGGGCGGGACAGGCCAATACGAGCAGTACTTC. This translates into CASSPRGGTGQYEQYF. V is TRBV18 and J is TRBJ2-7; 8 nucleotides agree with TRBD1. CDR1 is KGHSH and CDR2 is LQKENI in the germline V gene. Trimming took 1 base from V and 4 from J; bases not matched to a gene: 9. CDR3 length: 16 residues.

CDR3: CSVSVLGAGELFF. The CDR3, as DNA: TGCAGCGTTAGTGTCCTGGGAGCCGGGGAGCTGTTTTTT. V usage is TRBV29-1 and J usage is TRBJ2-2; D is perhaps TRBD2 (5 bases). Germline CDR1 SQVTM, CDR2 ANQGSEA. The CDR3 runs 13 residues. Trimming took 5 bases from V and 6 from J, leaving 13 bases between them.

This clonotype was detected ten times or more. The rearrangement links TRBV20-1 to TRBJ1-2, with 7 nucleotides matching TRBD1. Germline CDR1 is DFQATT and CDR2 is SNEGSKA (reference sequence). V trimming: 0 bases; J trimming: 8 bases; junction bases outside the gene matches: 9. This CDR3 contains 14 residues. CDR3 bases: TGCAGTGCTAGAGACGATCGGACAGGCGGAGGCTACACCTTC. Translation: CSARDDRTGGGYTF.

V is TRBV29-1 and J is TRBJ2-5, with TRBD2 matching over 10 bases. J was trimmed by 2 bases and V by 3 bases; bases with no gene match: 3. CDR3 length: 14 amino acids. Per germline, CDR1 SQVTM and CDR2 ANQGSEA. The CDR3 DNA is TGCAGCGTTGACGGACTAGCGGCGCAAGAGACCCAGTACTTC. Amino acid sequence: CSVDGLAAQETQYF.

Many counts were recorded for this clonotype. The V gene is TRBV2, the J gene TRBJ2-1; the D gene is possibly TRBD2 (7 bases). V was cut by 8 bases and J by 1 base, with 18 bases left in between. CDR3 length: 16 amino acids. Germline lookup yields CDR1 SNHLY and CDR2 FYNNEI. In DNA, the CDR3 is TGTGCCAGCGTCCGGGGGGCCGGGGGATCCTACAATGAGCAGTTCTTC. It encodes CASVRGAGGSYNEQFF.

This clonotype was counted between two and nine times. CDR3 DNA sequence: TGTGCCAGCAGTTTAAGCAGCAGGCCTCGGAATGAGCAGTTCTTC. This codes for CASSLSSRPRNEQFF. The V call is TRBV27, the J call TRBJ2-1; no clear D. Deletions cut 2 bases from V and 7 bases from J, with 15 bases between. The CDR3 contains 15 residues. CDR1 is MNHEY, CDR2 SMNVEV, per germline (reference sequence).

The rearrangement links TRBV4-1 to TRBJ2-2; perhaps TRBD2 as D (5 bases). The V end was cut by 0 bases, the J end by 2 bases, with 10 bases between. CDR3 length: 16 amino acids. Germline-derived CDR1 and CDR2 are MGHRA and YSYEKL. The CDR3 loop is CASSQDGGLNTGELFF. CDR3 DNA sequence: TGCGCCAGCAGCCAAGATGGCGGACTTAACACCGGGGAGCTGTTTTTT.

This clonotype was counted at least ten times. This chain uses TRBV18 with TRBJ2-3; D gene uncertain. Between the trimmed V and J ends, which lost 5 bases and 0 bases, there was a span of 12 bases. Germline CDR1 reads KGHSH; CDR2 reads LQKENI. The CDR3 totals 15 residues. The CDR3 region is CASSALPSSTDTQYF. In DNA, the CDR3 is TGTGCCAGCTCAGCATTACCCTCGAGCACAGATACGCAGTATTTT.

This clonotype was found many times. This rearrangement joins TRBV18 to TRBJ2-7; TRBD1 is a possible D gene (5 bases). The ends were cut back, 0 bases at V and 6 bases at J, with 18 bases in the middle. Germline-derived CDR1 and CDR2 are KGHSH and LQKENI. This CDR3 contains 16 residues. The CDR3 nucleotides read TGTGCCAGCTCACCACCCAGCAGGGTTCTATGGGTCGAGCAGTACTTC. This sequence encodes CASSPPSRVLWVEQYF. Full variable domain (rest looked up from reference TRBV18 and TRBJ2-7): NAGVMQNPRHLVRRRGQEARLRCSPMKGHSHVYWYRQLPEEGLKFMVYLQKENIIDESGMPKERFSAEFPKEGPSILRIQQVVRGDSAAYFCASSPPSRVLWVEQYFGPGTRLTVT.

In its sample, this clonotype was seen many times. The CDR3 DNA follows: TGCGCCAGCAGCCAAGATTTGGGAGGGCAGTCTTATGCTACAACTAATGAAAAACTGTTTTTT. Protein product: CASSQDLGGQSYATTNEKLFF. This sequence joins TRBV4-1 and TRBJ1-4, with no clear D. CDR3 length: 21 residues. Trimming took off 0 bases at V and 0 bases at J, with 23 bases between the two ends. In germline, CDR1 is MGHRA, CDR2 YSYEKL.

In this sample, this clonotype turned up a few times. The V call is TRBV25-1, the J call TRBJ1-6; 10 bases are shared with TRBD1. The CDR3 totals 16 residues. The junction had 11 bases not matched to a gene; V was cut back by 6 bases and J by 9 bases. The germline V gene encodes CDR1 MGHDK and CDR2 SYGVNS. CDR3 sequence (DNA): TGTGCCAGCAGCGTTGGGGGGGGGACAGGGGTTTCACCCCTCCACTTT. It yields the protein CASSVGGGTGVSPLHF.

This clonotype has ten or more counts. The rearrangement uses TRBV27 and TRBJ1-6, with a tentative D call TRBD1 (6 bases). Trimming pared 2 bases from V and 4 bases from J, leaving 18 bases between. The CDR3 is 18 residues long. The germline CDR1 and CDR2 sequences are MNHEY and SMNVEV (reference sequence). In nucleotides, the CDR3 is TGTGCCAGCAGTTTACTGCAGGCCACAGGGCCATATAATTCACCCCTCCACTTT. It specifies CASSLLQATGPYNSPLHF.

This clonotype was seen only a few times. The CDR3 DNA follows: TGTGCCAGCAGGGCTCATTCAGATGAGCAGTACTTC. It specifies CASRAHSDEQYF. J is TRBJ2-7 and V is TRBV6-5; D is unclear. The CDR3 consists of 12 residues. CDR1 and CDR2 (germline): MNHEY, SVGAGI. V gave up 6 bases and J gave up 7 bases, with 13 bases separating them.

This clonotype occurred a few times. The genes are TRBV20-1 and TRBJ1-1; unclear D gene. This CDR3 is built from 13 residues. Trimming cost V 8 bases and J 1 base, with 14 bases left between them. The germline gives CDR1 DFQATT, CDR2 SNEGSKA (reference sequence). DNA for the CDR3: TGCAGTAAAAGGGCTTCGCGGAACACTGAAGCTTTCTTT. It translates to CSKRASRNTEAFF.

This clonotype showed up many times. This sequence joins TRBV6-2 or TRBV6-3 and TRBJ1-1; 7 nucleotides align to TRBD1. V lost 5 bases, J lost 5 bases, and 14 bases stayed unmatched. Germline V gene sequence: CDR1 MNHEY, CDR2 SVGEGT. There are 16 residues in the CDR3. The CDR3 here is CASSDRQGPPRTEAFF. The CDR3 DNA reads TGTGCCAGCAGTGATCGACAGGGACCACCGAGGACTGAAGCTTTCTTT.

This clonotype was picked up many times. This chain connects TRBV29-1 to TRBJ1-1; D is possibly TRBD1 (6 bases). There are 13 residues in the CDR3. V was pared by 7 bases and J by 2 bases, with 14 bases between. The germline V gene has CDR1 SQVTM and CDR2 ANQGSEA. The chain's CDR3 is CSAPGHENTEAFF. The CDR3 region has the DNA TGCAGCGCCCCGGGACATGAAAACACTGAAGCTTTCTTT.

Ten or more counts support this clonotype. The chain couples TRBV4-3 to TRBJ2-3; D ambiguous. CDR3 length equals 13 residues. Germline V gene sequence: CDR1 LGHNA, CDR2 YSLEER. V shed 0 bases and J shed 9 bases, with 10 bases lying between them. The CDR3, as DNA: TGCGCCAGCAGCCAAGAAGCTTCCGGGACGCAGTATTTT. Translated: CASSQEASGTQYF.

This clonotype came up many times. This chain uses TRBV7-2 with TRBJ1-5; 9 bases line up with TRBD1. The CDR3 extends over 14 amino acids. V lost 5 bases to trimming and J lost 6 bases; unmatched junction nucleotides: 5. Germline-derived CDR1 and CDR2 are SGHTA and FQGNSA. DNA of the CDR3: TGTGCCAGCAGCCCGGGACAGGGCACTCAGCCCCAGCATTTT. Translation: CASSPGQGTQPQHF.